This paragraph covers one T cell receptor (beta chain) sequence. What it binds is unknown. This CDR3 is 16 amino acids long. Losses at the gene ends were 4 bases for V and 4 bases for J; bases not matched to a gene: 13. Germline-derived CDR1 and CDR2 are MNHEY and SVGAGI. This entry belongs to a study of cytomegalovirus exposure and HLA in healthy donors. Findings and limits, study-wide: Whilst most TCR sequences proved rare, a subset of public TCRs occurred across many donors. The classifier reportedly diagnosed cytomegalovirus status with high specificity and sensitivity.

This table comes from immunoSEQ multiplex PCR, and its TCRdb copy is limited to in-frame clones, with some not included. Here the sample spans over 250,000 clones, around 87% being singletons. The sequenced sample was PBMCs. This TCR was recovered from a woman between 25 and 40 years old in good health and CMV-seropositive. This chain links TRBV6-5 with TRBJ2-7; TRBD2 agrees at 7 bases. This CDR3 reads CASSSLRMPGGYEQYF. In nucleotides, the CDR3 is TGTGCCAGCAGTTCCCTTAGGATGCCCGGGGGGTACGAGCAGTACTTC.